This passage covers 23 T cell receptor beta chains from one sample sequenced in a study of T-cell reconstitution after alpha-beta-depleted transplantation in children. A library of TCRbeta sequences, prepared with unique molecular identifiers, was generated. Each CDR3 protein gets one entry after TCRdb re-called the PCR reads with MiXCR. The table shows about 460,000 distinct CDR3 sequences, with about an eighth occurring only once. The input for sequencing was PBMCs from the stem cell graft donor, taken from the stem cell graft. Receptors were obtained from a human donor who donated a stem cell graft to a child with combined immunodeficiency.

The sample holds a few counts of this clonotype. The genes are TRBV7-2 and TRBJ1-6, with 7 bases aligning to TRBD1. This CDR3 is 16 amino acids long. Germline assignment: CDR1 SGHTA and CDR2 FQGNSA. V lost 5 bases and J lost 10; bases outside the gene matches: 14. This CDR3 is CASSLLGGQLSSPLHF. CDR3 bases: TGTGCCAGCAGCCTACTAGGGGGACAGTTAAGCTCACCCCTCCACTTT.

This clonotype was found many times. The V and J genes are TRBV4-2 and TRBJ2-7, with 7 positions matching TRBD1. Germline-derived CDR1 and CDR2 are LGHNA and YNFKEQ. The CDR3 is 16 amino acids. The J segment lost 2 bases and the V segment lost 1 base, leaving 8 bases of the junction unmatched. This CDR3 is CASSQVWDSLAYEQYF. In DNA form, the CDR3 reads TGTGCCAGCAGCCAAGTTTGGGACAGTCTGGCCTACGAGCAGTACTTC.

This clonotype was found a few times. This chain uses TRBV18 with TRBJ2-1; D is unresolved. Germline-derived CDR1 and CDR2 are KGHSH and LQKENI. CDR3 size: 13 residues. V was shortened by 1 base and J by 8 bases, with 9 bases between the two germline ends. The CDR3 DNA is TGTGCCAGCTCACCACGCTGGATCCATGAGCAGTTCTTC. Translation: CASSPRWIHEQFF.

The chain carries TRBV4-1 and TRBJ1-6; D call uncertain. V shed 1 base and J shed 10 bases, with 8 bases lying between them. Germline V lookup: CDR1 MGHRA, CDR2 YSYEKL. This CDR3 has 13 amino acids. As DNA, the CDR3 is TGCGCCAGCAGCCAAGGGGAACGGTCACCCCTCCACTTT. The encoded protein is CASSQGERSPLHF.

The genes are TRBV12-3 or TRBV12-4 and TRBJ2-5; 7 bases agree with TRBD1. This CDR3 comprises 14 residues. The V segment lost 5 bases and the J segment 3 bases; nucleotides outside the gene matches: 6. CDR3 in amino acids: CASSPHGTEETQYF. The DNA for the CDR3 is TGTGCCAGCAGTCCCCACGGGACAGAAGAGACCCAGTACTTC.

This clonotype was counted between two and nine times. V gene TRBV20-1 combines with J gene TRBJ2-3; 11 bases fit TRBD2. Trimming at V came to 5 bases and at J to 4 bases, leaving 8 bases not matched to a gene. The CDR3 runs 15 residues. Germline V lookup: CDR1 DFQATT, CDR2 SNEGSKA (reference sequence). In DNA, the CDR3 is TGCAGTGCTGGCTTAGCGGGGGGGCGGGCAGATACGCAGTATTTT. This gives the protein CSAGLAGGRADTQYF.

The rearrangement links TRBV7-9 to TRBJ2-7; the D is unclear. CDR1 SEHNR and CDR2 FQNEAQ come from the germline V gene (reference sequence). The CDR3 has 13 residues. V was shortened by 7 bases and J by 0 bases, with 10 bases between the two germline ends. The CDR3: CASNLASSYEQYF. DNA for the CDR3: TGTGCCAGCAACTTGGCCAGCTCCTACGAGCAGTACTTC.

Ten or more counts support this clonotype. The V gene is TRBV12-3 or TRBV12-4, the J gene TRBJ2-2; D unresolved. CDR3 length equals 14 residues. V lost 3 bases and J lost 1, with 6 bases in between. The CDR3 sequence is CASSFTGNTGELFF. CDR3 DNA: TGTGCCAGCAGTTTCACGGGGAACACCGGGGAGCTGTTTTTT.

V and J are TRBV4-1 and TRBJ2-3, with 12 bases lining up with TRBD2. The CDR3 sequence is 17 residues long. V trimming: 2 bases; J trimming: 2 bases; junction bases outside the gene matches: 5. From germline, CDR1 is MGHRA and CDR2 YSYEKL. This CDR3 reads CASSQPASGRDTDTQYF. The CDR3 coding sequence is TGCGCCAGCAGCCAACCTGCTAGCGGGAGGGACACAGATACGCAGTATTTT.

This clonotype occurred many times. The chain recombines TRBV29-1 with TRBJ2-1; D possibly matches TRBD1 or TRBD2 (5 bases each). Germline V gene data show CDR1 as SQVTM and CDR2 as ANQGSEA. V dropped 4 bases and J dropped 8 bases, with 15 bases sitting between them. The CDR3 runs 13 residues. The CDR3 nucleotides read TGCAGCGTTGCGGGACGGCAGTCCTATGAGCAGTTCTTC. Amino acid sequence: CSVAGRQSYEQFF.

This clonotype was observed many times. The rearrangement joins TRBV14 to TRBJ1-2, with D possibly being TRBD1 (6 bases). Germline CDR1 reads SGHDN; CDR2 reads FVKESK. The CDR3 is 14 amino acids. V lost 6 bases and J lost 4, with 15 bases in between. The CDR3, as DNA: TGTGCCAGCAGTCCAACGACAGGTCCCTATGGCTACACCTTC. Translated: CASSPTTGPYGYTF.

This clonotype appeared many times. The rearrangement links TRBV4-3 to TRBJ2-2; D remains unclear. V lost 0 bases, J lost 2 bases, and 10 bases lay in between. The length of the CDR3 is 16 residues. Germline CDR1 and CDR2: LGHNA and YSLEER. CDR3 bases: TGCGCCAGCAGCCAAGATATCAGTGCCAACACCGGGGAGCTGTTTTTT. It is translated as CASSQDISANTGELFF.

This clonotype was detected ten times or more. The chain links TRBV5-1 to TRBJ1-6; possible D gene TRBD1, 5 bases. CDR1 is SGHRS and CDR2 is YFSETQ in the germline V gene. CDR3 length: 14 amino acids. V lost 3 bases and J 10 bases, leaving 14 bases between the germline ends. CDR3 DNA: TGCGCCAGCAGCTCACAACAGGCGGGATCACCCCTCCACTTT. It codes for CASSSQQAGSPLHF.

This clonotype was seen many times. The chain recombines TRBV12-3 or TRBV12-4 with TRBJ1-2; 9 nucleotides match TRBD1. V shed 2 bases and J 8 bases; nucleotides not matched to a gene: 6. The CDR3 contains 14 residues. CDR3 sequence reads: CASSLTGQGMGYTF. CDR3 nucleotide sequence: TGTGCCAGCAGTTTAACAGGACAGGGGATGGGCTACACCTTC.

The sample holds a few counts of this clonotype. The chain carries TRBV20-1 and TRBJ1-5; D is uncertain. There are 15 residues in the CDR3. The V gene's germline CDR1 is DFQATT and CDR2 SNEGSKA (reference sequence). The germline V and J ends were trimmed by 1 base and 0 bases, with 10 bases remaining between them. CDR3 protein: CSARVGRYSNQPQHF. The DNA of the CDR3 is TGCAGTGCTAGAGTGGGAAGGTATAGCAATCAGCCCCAGCATTTT.

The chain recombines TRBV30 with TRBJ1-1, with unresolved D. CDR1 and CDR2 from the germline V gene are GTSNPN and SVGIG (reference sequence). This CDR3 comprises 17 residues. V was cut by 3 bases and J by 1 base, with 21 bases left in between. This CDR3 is CAWSAGSLGLKNTEAFF. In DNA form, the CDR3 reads TGTGCCTGGAGCGCCGGATCTCTTGGACTTAAGAACACTGAAGCTTTCTTT.

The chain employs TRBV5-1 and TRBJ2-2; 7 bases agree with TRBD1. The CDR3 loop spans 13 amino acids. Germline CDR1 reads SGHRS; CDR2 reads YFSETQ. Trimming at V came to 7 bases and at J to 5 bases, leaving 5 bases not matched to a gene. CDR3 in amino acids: CASPDRATGELFF. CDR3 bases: TGCGCCAGCCCTGACAGGGCGACCGGGGAGCTGTTTTTT.

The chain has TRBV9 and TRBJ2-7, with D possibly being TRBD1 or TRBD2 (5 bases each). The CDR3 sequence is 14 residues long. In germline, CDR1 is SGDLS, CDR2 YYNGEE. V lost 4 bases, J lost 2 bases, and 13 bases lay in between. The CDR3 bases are TGTGCCAGCAGCCCCAGGGACGGCCCCTACGAGCAGTACTTC. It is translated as CASSPRDGPYEQYF.

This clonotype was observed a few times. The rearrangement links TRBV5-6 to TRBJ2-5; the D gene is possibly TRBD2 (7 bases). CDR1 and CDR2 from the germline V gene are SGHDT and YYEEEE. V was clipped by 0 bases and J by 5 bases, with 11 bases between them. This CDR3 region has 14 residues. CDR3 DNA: TGTGCCAGCAGCTTGGTGGGGGGGCTTGAGACCCAGTACTTC. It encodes CASSLVGGLETQYF.

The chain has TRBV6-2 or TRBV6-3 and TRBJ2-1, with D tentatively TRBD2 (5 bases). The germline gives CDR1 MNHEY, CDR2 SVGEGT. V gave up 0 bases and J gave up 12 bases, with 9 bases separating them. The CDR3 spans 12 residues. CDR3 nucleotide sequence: TGTGCCAGCAGTTACTCTTCGGGAATGCAGTTCTTC. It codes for CASSYSSGMQFF.

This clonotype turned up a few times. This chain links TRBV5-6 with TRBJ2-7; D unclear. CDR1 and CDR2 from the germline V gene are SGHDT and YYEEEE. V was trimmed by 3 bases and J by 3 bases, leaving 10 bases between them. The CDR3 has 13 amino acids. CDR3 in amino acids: CASSSENHYEQYF. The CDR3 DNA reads TGTGCCAGCAGCTCGGAAAATCACTACGAGCAGTACTTC. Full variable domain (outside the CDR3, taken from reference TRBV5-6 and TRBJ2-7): DAGVTQSPTHLIKTRGQQVTLRCSPKSGHDTVSWYQQALGQGPQFIFQYYEEEERQRGNFPDRFSGHQFPNYSSELNVNALLLGDSALYLCASSSENHYEQYFGPGTRLTVT.

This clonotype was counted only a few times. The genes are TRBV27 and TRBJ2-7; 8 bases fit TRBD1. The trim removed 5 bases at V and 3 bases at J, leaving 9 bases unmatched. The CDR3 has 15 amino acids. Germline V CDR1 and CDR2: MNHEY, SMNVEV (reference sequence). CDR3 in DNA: TGTGCCAGCAGTCTTATAGACAGGGGAGGCTACGAGCAGTACTTC. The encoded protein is CASSLIDRGGYEQYF.

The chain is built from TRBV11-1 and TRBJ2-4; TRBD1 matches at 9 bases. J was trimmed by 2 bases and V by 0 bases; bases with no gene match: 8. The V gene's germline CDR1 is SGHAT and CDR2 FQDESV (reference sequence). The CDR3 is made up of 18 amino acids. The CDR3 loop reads CASSLADGTGMTKNIQYF. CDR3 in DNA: TGTGCCAGCAGCTTAGCGGACGGGACAGGGATGACCAAAAACATTCAGTACTTC.